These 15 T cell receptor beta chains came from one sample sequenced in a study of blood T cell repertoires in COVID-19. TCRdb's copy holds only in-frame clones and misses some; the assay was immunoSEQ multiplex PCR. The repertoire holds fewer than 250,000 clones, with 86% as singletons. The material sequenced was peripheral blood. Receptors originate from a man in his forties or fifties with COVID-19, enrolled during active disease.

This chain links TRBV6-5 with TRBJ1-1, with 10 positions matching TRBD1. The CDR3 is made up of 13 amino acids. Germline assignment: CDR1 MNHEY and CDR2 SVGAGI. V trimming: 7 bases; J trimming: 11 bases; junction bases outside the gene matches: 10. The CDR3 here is CASTKTGGALAFF. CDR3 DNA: TGTGCCAGCACCAAGACAGGGGGCGCTCTGGCTTTCTTT.

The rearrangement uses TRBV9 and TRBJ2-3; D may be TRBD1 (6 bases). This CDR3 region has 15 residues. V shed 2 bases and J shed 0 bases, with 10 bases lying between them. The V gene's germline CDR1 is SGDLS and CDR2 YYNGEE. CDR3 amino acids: CASSVGTSSTDTQYF. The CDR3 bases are TGTGCCAGCAGCGTCGGGACATCTAGCACAGATACGCAGTATTTT.

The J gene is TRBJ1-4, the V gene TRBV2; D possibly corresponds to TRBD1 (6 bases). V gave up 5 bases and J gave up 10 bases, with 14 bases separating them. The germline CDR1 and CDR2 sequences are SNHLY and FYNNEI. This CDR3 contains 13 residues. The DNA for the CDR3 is TGTGCCAGCAGTCAGGGGAACCTGGGAAAACTGTTTTTT. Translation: CASSQGNLGKLFF.

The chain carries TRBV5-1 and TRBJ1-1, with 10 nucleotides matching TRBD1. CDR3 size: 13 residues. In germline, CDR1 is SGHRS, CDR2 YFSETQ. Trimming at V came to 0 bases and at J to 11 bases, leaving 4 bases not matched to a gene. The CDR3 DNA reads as TGCGCCAGCAGCTTGGTTGGGACAGGGGACGCTTTCTTT. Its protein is CASSLVGTGDAFF.

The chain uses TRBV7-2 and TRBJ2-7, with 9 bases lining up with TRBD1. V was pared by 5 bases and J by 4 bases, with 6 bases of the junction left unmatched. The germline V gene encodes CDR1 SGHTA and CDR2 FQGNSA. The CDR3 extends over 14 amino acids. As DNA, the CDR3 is TGTGCCAGCAGCAGAGGGACAGGGAATTACGAGCAGTACTTC. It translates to CASSRGTGNYEQYF.

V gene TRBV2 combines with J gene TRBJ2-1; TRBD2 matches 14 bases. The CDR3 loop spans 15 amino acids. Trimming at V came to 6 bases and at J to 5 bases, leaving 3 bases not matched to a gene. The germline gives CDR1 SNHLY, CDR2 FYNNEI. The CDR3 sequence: CASSGTSGSNNEQFF. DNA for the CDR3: TGTGCCAGCAGCGGGACTAGCGGGAGTAACAATGAGCAGTTCTTC.

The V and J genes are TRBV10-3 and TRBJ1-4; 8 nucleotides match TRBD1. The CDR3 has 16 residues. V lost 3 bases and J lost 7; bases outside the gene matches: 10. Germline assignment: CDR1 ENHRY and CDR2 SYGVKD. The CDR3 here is CAISERRQGTGEKLFF. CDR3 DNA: TGTGCCATCAGTGAACGACGACAGGGGACGGGTGAAAAACTGTTTTTT.

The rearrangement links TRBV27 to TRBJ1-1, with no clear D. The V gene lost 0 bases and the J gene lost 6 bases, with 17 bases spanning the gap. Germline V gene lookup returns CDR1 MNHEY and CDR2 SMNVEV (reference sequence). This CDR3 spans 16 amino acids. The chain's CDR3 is CASSLSTVALSAEAFF. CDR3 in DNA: TGTGCCAGCAGTTTATCCACAGTCGCGCTGTCCGCTGAAGCTTTCTTT.

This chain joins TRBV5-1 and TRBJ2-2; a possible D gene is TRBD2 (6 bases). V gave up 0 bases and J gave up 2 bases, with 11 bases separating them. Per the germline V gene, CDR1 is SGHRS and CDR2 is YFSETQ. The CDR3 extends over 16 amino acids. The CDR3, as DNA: TGCGCCAGCAGCTTGGCCGGTAGCGGAAACACCGGGGAGCTGTTTTTT. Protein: CASSLAGSGNTGELFF.

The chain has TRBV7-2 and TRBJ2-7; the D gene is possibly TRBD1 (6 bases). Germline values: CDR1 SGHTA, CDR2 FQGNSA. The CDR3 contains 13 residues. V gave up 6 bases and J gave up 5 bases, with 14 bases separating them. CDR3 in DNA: TGTGCCAGCAGAGGGGTAAACAGGGACGAGCAGTACTTC. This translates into CASRGVNRDEQYF.

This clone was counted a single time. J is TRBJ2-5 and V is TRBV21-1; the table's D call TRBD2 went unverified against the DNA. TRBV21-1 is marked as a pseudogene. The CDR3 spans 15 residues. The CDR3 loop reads CASSKARAFPETQYF. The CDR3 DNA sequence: TGTGCCAGCAGCAAAGCGAGGGCCTTCCCCGAGACCCAGTACTTC.

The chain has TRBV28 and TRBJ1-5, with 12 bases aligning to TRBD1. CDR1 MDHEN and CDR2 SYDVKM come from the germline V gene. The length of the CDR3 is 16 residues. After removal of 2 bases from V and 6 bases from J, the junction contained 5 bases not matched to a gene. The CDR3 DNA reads TGTGCCAGCAGTTTAATGGGACAGGGGGCGGTTCAGCCCCAGCATTTT. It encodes CASSLMGQGAVQPQHF.

DNA for the CDR3: TGTGCCAGTAGTGGGGGACAGGGGGGGAGTTCACCCCTCCACTTT. This encodes CASSGGQGGSSPLHF. This chain connects TRBV19 to TRBJ1-6; 11 bases map to TRBD1. CDR1 and CDR2 from the germline V gene are LNHDA and SQIVND (reference sequence). The junction had 6 bases not matched to a gene; V was cut back by 5 bases and J by 9 bases. This CDR3 has 15 residues. The whole variable domain, remainder taken from reference TRBV19 and TRBJ1-6, is DGGITQSPKYLFRKEGQNVTLSCEQNLNHDAMYWYRQDPGQGLRLIYYSQIVNDFQKGDIAEGYSVSREKKESFPLTVTSAQKNPTAFYLCASSGGQGGSSPLHFGNGTRLTVT.

The CDR3 protein is CASSPPSLAVLGETQYF. DNA for the CDR3: TGTGCCAGCTCACCACCAAGTCTAGCGGTCTTGGGAGAGACCCAGTACTTC. The chain links TRBV18 to TRBJ2-5, with 7 bases aligning to TRBD2. CDR1 and CDR2 (germline): KGHSH, LQKENI. The CDR3 length is 17 residues. J was trimmed by 4 bases and V by 0 bases; bases with no gene match: 11.

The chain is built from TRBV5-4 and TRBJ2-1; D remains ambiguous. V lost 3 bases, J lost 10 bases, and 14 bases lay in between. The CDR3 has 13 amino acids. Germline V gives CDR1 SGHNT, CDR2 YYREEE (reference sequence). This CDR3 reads CASSWALSEEQFF. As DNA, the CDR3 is TGTGCCAGCAGCTGGGCCCTTTCTGAAGAGCAGTTCTTC. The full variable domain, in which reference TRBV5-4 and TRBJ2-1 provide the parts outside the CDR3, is ETGVTQSPTHLIKTRGQQVTLRCSSQSGHNTVSWYQQALGQGPQFIFQYYREEENGRGNFPPRFSGLQFPNYSSELNVNALELDDSALYLCASSWALSEEQFFGPGTRLTVL.